The source of this T cell receptor (beta chain) is a study of blood T cell repertoires in COVID-19. Germline CDR1 reads SGHTA; CDR2 reads FQGNSA. Trimming removed 6 bases at V and 11 bases at J, with 13 bases between. This CDR3 has 11 amino acids. The protocol was immunoSEQ multiplex PCR, while the TCRdb copy is restricted to in-frame clones and leaves out a portion. The sample holds under 250,000 clones; around four fifths are singletons and the top ten take less than 3.5%. This clone was seen a few times. Material: peripheral blood. The V and J genes are TRBV7-2 and TRBJ1-1; D ambiguous. This TCR derives from a man aged 50 to 59 with active or convalescent COVID-19. CDR3 bases: TGTGCCAGCAGTCGGTCCCGAGGGGCTTTCTTT. Its translation: CASSRSRGAFF.